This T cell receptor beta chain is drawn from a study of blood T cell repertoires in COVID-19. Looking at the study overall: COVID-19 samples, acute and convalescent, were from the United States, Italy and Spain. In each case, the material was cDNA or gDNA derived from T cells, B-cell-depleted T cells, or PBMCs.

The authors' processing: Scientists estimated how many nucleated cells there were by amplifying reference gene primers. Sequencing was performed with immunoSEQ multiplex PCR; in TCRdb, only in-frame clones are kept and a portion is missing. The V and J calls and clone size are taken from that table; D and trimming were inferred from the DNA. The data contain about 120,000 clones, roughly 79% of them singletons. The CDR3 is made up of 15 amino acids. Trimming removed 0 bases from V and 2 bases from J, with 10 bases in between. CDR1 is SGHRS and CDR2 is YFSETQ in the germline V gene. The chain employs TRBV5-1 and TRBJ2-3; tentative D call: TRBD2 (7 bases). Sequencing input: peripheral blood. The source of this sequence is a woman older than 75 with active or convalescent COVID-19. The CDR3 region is CASSLVRGATDTQYF. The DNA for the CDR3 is TGCGCCAGCAGCTTGGTACGGGGGGCCACAGATACGCAGTATTTT.